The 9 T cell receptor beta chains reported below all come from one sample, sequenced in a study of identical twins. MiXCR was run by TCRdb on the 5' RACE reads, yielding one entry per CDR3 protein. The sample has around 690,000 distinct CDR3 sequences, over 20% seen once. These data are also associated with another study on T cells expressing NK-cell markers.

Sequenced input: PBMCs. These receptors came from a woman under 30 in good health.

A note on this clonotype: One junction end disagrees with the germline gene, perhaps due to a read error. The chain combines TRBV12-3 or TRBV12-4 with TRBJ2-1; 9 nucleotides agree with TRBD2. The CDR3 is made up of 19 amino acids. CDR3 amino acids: CACSLGIAGATPVDNEQFF. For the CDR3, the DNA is TGTGCCTGCAGTTTAGGGATAGCGGGGGCGACCCCAGTCGACAATGAGCAGTTCTTC.

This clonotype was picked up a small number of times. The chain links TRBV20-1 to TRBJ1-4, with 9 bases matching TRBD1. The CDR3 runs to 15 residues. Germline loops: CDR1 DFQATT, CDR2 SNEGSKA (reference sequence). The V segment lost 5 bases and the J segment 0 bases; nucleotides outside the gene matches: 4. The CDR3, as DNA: TGCAGTGCTCTACAGGGGGCCTCAACTAATGAAAAACTGTTTTTT. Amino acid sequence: CSALQGASTNEKLFF.

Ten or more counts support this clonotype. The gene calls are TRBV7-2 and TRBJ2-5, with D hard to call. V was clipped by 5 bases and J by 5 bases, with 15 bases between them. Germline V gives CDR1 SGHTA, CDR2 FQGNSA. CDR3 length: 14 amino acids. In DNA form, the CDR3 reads TGTGCCAGCAGCCGTCAGGCACAAAGGGAGACCCAGTACTTC. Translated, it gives CASSRQAQRETQYF.

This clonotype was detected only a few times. The CDR3: CSARVQRIAGLTPSPIYEQYF. The CDR3 DNA reads as TGCAGTGCTAGAGTCCAAAGAATAGCGGGCCTGACCCCATCACCAATCTACGAGCAGTACTTC. The chain has TRBV20-1 and TRBJ2-7, with 7 nucleotides matching TRBD2. Germline values: CDR1 DFQATT, CDR2 SNEGSKA (reference sequence). This CDR3 has 21 amino acids. V lost 1 base to trimming and J lost 3 bases; unmatched junction nucleotides: 27.

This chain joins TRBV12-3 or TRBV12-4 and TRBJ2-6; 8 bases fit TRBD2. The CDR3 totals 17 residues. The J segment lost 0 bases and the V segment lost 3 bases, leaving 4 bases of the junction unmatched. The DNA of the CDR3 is TGTGCCAGCAGTTTGGGCGCGGGGGGCTCTGGGGCCAACGTCCTGACTTTC. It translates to CASSLGAGGSGANVLTF.

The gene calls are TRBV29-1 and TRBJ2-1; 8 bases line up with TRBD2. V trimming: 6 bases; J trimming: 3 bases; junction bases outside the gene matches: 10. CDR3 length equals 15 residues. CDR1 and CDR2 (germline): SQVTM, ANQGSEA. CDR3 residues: CSVPDGTRVYNEQFF. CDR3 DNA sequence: TGCAGCGTCCCAGACGGGACTAGGGTCTACAATGAGCAGTTCTTC.

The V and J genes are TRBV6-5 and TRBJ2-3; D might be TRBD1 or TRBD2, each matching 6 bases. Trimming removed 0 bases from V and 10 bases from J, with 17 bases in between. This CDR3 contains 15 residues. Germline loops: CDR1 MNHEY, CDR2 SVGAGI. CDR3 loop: CASSYSGGPGWAQYF. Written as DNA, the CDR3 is TGTGCCAGCAGTTACTCGGGGGGCCCCGGGTGGGCGCAGTATTTT.

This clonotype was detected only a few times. The CDR3 is CASSYPAPGYTF. CDR3 in DNA: TGTGCCAGCAGTTACCCAGCCCCTGGCTACACCTTC. V and J are TRBV6-6 and TRBJ1-2; D remains unclear. CDR1 MNHNY and CDR2 SVGAGI come from the germline V gene (reference sequence). With 2 bases removed from V and 7 bases from J, the gap between germline ends came to 8 bases. There are 12 residues in the CDR3.

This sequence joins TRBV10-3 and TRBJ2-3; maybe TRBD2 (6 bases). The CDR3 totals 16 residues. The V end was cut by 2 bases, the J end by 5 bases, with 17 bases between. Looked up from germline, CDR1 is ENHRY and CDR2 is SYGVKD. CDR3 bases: TGTGCCATCAGTGAGGGGAGACTAGTCGGAGTAGATACGCAGTATTTT. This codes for CAISEGRLVGVDTQYF.